This T cell receptor (beta chain) stems from a study of shared clonotypes between healthy human individuals. This clone has a single count. No antigen is known for it. Points from the study as a whole: Generation probabilities were higher for clonotypes shared across all four sorted-subset donors than for unshared ones.

Assay runs were performed at deep level. Assay used: immunoSEQ multiplex PCR; TCRdb lists only in-frame clones, some missing. The sample records 2 million to 2.5 million clones, approximately 95% being singletons. The germline CDR1 and CDR2 sequences are ENHRY and SYGVKD. Trimming shortened V by 3 bases and J by 5 bases, and 16 bases separated the two germline ends. The CDR3 totals 15 residues. The origin of this receptor is a man in his late teens or twenties in good health. Some clones in this sample may be carry-over from other donors' samples. This chain joins TRBV10-3 and TRBJ1-2; D is uncertain. Material for sequencing was naive CD4+ T cells from PBMCs. Subset reported: CD45RA+ positively selected. CDR3 residues: CAISDRQLVGYGYTF. The CDR3 nucleotides read TGTGCCATCAGTGATCGACAATTAGTAGGATATGGCTACACCTTC.